This is a list of T cell receptor beta chains from one sample in a study of blood T cell repertoires in COVID-19. Profiling relied on immunoSEQ multiplex PCR, and the TCRdb table lists in-frame clones only, not all of them. The repertoire holds about 150,000 clones, with 80% to 90% as singletons. Sequenced material: peripheral blood. These receptors all come from a man between 65 and 85 years old with acute or convalescent COVID-19. Both conserved end residues are part of each CDR3. D genes are given only for firm matches. Expanded clones are given a class, and other clones once, few, many or no size at all.

v_gene,d_gene,abundance,j_gene,CDR3aa,CDR3nt
TRBV24-1,NA,NA,TRBJ2-1,CATSDLKSSYNEQFF,TGTGCCACCAGTGATTTGAAGAGCTCCTACAATGAGCAGTTCTTC
TRBV27,TRBD1,NA,TRBJ1-2,CASSTTTTGHLGYGYTF,TGTGCCAGCAGTACCACAACGACAGGGCACCTGGGCTATGGCTACACCTTC
TRBV11-2,TRBD2,NA,TRBJ2-1,CASSLDRAGGFYNEQFF,TGTGCCAGCAGCTTAGATAGAGCGGGAGGGTTTTACAATGAGCAGTTCTTC
TRBV5-1,TRBD1,NA,TRBJ1-2,CASSLRTGNYGYTF,TGCGCCAGCAGCCTAAGGACAGGCAACTATGGCTACACCTTC
TRBV4-1,NA,NA,TRBJ2-7,CASSLSTGGTTYEQYF,TGCGCCAGCAGTCTTTCGACCGGCGGGACCACCTACGAGCAGTACTTC
TRBV19,TRBD1,NA,TRBJ2-2,CASTPARGRTGELFF,TGTGCCAGTACCCCAGCCAGGGGGAGAACCGGGGAGCTGTTTTTT
TRBV7-2,TRBD2,NA,TRBJ2-3,CASSFSGTGTSGSTDTQYF,TGTGCCAGCAGCTTCAGCGGTACCGGGACTAGCGGTAGCACAGATACGCAGTATTTT
TRBV29-1,NA,once,TRBJ2-5,CSVLLRGSTETQYF,TGCAGCGTCCTCCTCCGGGGGAGCACAGAGACCCAGTACTTC
TRBV12-3/TRBV12-4,TRBD1,few,TRBJ2-5,CASSLNRGETQYF,TGTGCCAGCAGTCTCAACAGGGGTGAGACCCAGTACTTC
TRBV4-2,NA,NA,TRBJ2-3,CASSQEGGSTDTQYF,TGTGCCAGCAGCCAAGAGGGGGGAAGCACAGATACGCAGTATTTT